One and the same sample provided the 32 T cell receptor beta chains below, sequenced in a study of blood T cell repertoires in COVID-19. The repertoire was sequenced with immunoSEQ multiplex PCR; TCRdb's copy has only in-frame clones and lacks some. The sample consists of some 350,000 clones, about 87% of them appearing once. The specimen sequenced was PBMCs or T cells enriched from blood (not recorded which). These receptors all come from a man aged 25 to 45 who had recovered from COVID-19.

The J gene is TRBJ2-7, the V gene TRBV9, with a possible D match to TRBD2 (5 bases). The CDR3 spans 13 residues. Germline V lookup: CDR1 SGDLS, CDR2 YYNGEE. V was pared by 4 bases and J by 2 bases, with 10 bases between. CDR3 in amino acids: CASSPRATYEQYF. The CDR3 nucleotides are TGTGCCAGCAGCCCGAGGGCGACCTACGAGCAGTACTTC.

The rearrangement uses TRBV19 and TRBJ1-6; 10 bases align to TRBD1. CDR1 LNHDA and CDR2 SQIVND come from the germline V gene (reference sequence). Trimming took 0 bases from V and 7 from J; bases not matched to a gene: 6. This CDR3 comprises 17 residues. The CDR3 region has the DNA TGTGCCAGTAGTATAGACTTAGAGACAGGGGGCAATTCACCCCTCCACTTT. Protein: CASSIDLETGGNSPLHF.

Written as DNA, the CDR3 is TGTGCCAGCAGTTATACCAGGGGGGAAGATGGCTACACCTTC. Encoded protein: CASSYTRGEDGYTF. The chain is built from TRBV6-5 and TRBJ1-2; TRBD1 matches 7 bases. Germline V gene sequence: CDR1 MNHEY, CDR2 SVGAGI. Trimming cost V 3 bases and J 6 bases; bases outside gene matches: 7. The CDR3 extends over 14 amino acids.

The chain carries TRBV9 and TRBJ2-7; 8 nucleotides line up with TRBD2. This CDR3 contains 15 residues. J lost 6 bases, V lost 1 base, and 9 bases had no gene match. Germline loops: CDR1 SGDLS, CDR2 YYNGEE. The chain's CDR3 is CASSVRSGGPSEQYF. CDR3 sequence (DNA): TGTGCCAGCAGCGTACGGAGCGGGGGCCCCTCCGAGCAGTACTTC.

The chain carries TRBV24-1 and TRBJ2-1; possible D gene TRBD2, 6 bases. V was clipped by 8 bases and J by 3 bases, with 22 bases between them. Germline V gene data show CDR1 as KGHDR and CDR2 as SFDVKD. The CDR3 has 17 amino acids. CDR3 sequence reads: CATTKLIKEGDYNEQFF. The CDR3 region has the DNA TGTGCCACCACCAAGTTAATAAAGGAGGGAGACTACAATGAGCAGTTCTTC.

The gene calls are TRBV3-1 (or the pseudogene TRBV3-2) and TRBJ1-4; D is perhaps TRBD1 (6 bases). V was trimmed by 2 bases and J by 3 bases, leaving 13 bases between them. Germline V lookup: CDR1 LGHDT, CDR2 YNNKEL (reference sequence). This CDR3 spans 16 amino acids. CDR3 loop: CASSQIIRTANEKLFF. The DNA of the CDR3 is TGTGCCAGCAGCCAAATAATCCGGACAGCTAATGAAAAACTGTTTTTT.

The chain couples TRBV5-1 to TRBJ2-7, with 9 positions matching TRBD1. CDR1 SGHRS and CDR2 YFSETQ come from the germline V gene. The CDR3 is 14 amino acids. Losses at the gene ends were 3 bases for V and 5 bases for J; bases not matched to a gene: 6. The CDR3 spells CASSWGQGGDEQYF. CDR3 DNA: TGCGCCAGCAGCTGGGGACAGGGAGGGGACGAGCAGTACTTC.

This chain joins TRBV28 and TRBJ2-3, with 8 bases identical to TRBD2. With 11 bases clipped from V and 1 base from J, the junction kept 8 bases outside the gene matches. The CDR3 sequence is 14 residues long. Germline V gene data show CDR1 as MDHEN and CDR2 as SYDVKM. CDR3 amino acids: CALASGWGTDTQYF. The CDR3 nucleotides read TGTGCCCTCGCTAGCGGGTGGGGCACAGATACGCAGTATTTT.

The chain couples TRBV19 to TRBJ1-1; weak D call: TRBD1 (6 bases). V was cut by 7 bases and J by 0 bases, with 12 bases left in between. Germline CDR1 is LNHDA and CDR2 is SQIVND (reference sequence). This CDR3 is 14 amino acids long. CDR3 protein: CASNIGQLNTEAFF. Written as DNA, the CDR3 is TGTGCCAGTAACATTGGACAGCTGAACACTGAAGCTTTCTTT.

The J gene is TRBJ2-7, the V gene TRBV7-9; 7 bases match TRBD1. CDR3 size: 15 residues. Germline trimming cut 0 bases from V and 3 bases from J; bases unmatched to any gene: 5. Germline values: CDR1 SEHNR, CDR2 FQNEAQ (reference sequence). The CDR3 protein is CASSLAPGQFYEQYF. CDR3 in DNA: TGTGCCAGCAGCTTAGCCCCGGGACAGTTCTACGAGCAGTACTTC.

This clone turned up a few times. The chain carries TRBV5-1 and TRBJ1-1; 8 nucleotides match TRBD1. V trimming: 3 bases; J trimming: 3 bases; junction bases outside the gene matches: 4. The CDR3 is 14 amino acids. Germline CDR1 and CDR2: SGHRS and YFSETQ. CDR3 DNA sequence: TGCGCCAGCAGCTCGGACAGGGAGCACACTGAAGCTTTCTTT. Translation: CASSSDREHTEAFF.

The CDR3 bases are TGTGCCAGCAGCCAATACTCCTGGACAGGAATGAACACTGAAGCTTTCTTT. Protein product: CASSQYSWTGMNTEAFF. The V gene is TRBV3-1 (or the pseudogene TRBV3-2), the J gene TRBJ1-1, with 7 bases lining up with TRBD1. The CDR3 has 17 amino acids. V lost 2 bases to trimming and J lost 0 bases; unmatched junction nucleotides: 9. CDR1 is LGHDT and CDR2 is YNNKEL in the germline V gene (reference sequence).

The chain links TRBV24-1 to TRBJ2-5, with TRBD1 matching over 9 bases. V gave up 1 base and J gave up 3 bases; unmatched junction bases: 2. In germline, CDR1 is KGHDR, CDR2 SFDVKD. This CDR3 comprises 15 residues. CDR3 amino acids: CATSDFGTGKETQYF. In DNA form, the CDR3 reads TGTGCCACCAGTGATTTTGGGACAGGGAAAGAGACCCAGTACTTC.

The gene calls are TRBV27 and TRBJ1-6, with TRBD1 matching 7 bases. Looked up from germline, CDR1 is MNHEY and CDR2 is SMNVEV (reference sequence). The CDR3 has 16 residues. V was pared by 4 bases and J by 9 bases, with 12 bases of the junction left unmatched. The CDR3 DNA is TGTGCCAGCAGTTCGTACTACAGGGGTAGGGGTTCACCCCTCCACTTT. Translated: CASSSYYRGRGSPLHF.

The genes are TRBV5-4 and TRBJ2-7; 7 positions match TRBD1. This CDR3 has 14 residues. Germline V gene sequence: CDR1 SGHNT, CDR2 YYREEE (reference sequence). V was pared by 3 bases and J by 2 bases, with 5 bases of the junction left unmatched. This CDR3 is CASSSPGQTYEQYF. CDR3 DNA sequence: TGTGCCAGCAGCTCCCCGGGACAGACCTACGAGCAGTACTTC. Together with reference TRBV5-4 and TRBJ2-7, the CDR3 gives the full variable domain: ETGVTQSPTHLIKTRGQQVTLRCSSQSGHNTVSWYQQALGQGPQFIFQYYREEENGRGNFPPRFSGLQFPNYSSELNVNALELDDSALYLCASSSPGQTYEQYFGPGTRLTVT.

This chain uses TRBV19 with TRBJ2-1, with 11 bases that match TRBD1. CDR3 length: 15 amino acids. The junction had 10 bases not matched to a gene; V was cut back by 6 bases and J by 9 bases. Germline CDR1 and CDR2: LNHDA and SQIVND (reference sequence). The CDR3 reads CASRTGTGGNSEQFF. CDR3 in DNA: TGTGCCAGTAGAACCGGGACAGGGGGTAACTCTGAGCAGTTCTTC.

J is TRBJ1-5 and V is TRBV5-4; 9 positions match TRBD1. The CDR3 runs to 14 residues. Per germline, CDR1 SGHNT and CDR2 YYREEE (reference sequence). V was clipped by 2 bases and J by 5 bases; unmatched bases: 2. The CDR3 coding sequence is TGTGCCAGCAGCTTACGGACAGGGGATCAGCCCCAGCATTTT. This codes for CASSLRTGDQPQHF. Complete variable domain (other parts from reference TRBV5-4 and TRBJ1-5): ETGVTQSPTHLIKTRGQQVTLRCSSQSGHNTVSWYQQALGQGPQFIFQYYREEENGRGNFPPRFSGLQFPNYSSELNVNALELDDSALYLCASSLRTGDQPQHFGDGTRLSIL.

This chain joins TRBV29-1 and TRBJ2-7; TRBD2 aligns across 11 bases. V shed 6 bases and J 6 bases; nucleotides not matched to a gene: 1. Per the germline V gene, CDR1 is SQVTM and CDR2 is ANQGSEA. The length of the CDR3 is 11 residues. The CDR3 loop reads CSVGLAGEQYF. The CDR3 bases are TGCAGCGTCGGACTAGCGGGCGAGCAGTACTTC.

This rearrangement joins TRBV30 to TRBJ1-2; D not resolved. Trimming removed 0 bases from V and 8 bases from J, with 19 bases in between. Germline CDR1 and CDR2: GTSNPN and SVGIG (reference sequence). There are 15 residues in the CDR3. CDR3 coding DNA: TGTGCCTGGAGTGTACTTAAGAGCGGACTCGGGGGCTACACCTTC. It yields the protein CAWSVLKSGLGGYTF. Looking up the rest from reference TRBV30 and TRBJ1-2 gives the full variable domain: SQTIHQWPATLVQPVGSPLSLECTVEGTSNPNLYWYRQAAGRGLQLLFYSVGIGQISSEVPQNLSASRPQDRQFILSSKKLLLSDSGFYLCAWSVLKSGLGGYTFGSGTRLTVV.

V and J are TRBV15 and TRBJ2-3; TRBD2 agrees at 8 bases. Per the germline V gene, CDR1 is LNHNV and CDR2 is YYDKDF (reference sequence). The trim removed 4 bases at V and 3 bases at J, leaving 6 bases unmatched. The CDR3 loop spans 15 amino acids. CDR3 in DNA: TGTGCCACCAGCACAGAGCGGGGGTATACAGATACGCAGTATTTT. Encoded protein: CATSTERGYTDTQYF. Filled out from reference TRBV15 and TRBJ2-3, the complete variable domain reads DAMVIQNPRYQVTQFGKPVTLSCSQTLNHNVMYWYQQKSSQAPKLLFHYYDKDFNNEADTPDNFQSRRPNTSFCFLDIRSPGLGDTAMYLCATSTERGYTDTQYFGPGTRLTVL.

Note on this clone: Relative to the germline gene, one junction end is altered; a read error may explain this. CDR3 nucleotides: TGTGCCAGCAGCCACCCTCGGGACAGACCTAACTTC. Residues: CASSHPRDRPNF. V usage is TRBV3-1 (or the pseudogene TRBV3-2) and J usage is TRBJ2-5, with TRBD1 matching 7 bases. CDR3 length: 12 residues. The germline V gene encodes CDR1 LGHDT and CDR2 YNNKEL (reference sequence).

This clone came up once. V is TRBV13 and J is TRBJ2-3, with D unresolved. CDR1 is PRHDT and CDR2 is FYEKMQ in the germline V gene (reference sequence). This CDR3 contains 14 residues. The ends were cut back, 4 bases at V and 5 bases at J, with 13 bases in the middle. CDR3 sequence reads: CASSSYRPQDTQYF. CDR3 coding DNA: TGTGCCAGCAGCTCATACAGACCCCAAGATACGCAGTATTTT. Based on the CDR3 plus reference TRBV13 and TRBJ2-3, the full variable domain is AAGVIQSPRHLIKEKRETATLKCYPIPRHDTVYWYQQGPGQDPQFLISFYEKMQSDKGSIPDRFSAQQFSDYHSELNMSSLELGDSALYFCASSSYRPQDTQYFGPGTRLTVL.

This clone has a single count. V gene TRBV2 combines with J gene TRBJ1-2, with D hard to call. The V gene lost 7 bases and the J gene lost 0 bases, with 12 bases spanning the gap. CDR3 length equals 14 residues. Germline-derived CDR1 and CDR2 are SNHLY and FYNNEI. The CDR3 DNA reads TGTGCCAGCAAATCGGTAGCCTCTAACTATGGCTACACCTTC. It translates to CASKSVASNYGYTF. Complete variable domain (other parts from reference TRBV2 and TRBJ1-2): EPEVTQTPSHQVTQMGQEVILRCVPISNHLYFYWYRQILGQKVEFLVSFYNNEISEKSEIFDDQFSVERPDGSNFTLKIRSTKLEDSAMYFCASKSVASNYGYTFGSGTRLTVV.

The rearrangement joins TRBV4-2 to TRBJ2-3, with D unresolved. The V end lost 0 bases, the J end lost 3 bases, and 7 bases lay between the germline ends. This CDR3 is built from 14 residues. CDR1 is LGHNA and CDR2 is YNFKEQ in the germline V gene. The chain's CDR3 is CASSQDIGTDTQYF. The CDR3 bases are TGTGCCAGCAGCCAAGATATCGGGACAGATACGCAGTATTTT.

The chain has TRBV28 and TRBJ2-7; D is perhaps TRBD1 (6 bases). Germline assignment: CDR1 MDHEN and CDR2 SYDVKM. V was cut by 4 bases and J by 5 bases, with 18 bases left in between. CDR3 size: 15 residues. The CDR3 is CASSSPGVSGDEQYF. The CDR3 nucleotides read TGTGCCAGCAGTTCGCCCGGGGTCTCAGGGGACGAGCAGTACTTC.

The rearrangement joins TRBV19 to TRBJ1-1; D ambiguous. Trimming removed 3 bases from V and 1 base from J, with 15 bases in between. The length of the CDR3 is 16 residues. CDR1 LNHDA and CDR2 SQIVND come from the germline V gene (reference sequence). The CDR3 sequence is CASSIRGRLRNTEAFF. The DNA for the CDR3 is TGTGCCAGTAGTATTAGAGGGAGACTTCGGAACACTGAAGCTTTCTTT.

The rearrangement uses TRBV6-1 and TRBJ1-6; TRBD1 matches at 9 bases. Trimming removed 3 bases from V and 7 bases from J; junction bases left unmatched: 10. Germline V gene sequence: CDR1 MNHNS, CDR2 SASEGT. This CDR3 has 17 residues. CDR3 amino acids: CASSDSLQGAGNSPLHF. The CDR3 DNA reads TGTGCCAGCAGTGATTCCCTACAGGGGGCTGGGAATTCACCCCTCCACTTT.

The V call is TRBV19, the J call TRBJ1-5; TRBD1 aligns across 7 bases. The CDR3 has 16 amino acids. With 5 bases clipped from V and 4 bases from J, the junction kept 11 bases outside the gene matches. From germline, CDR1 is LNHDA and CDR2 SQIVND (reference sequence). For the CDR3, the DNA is TGTGCCAGTAGTCCCCGGGACAGCCTATTGAATCAGCCCCAGCATTTT. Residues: CASSPRDSLLNQPQHF.

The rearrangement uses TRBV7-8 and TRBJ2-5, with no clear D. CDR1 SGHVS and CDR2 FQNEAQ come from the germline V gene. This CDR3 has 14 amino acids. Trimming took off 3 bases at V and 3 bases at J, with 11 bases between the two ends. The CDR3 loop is CASSLSRTEETQYF. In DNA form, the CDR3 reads TGTGCCAGCAGCTTGAGTAGAACAGAAGAGACCCAGTACTTC.

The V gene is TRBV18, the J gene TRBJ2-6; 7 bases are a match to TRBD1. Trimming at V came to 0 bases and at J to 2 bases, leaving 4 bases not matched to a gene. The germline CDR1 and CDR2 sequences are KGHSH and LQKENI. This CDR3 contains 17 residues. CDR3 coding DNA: TGTGCCAGCTCACCACCGGTAGGGGGCGCTGGGGCCAACGTCCTGACTTTC. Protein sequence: CASSPPVGGAGANVLTF.

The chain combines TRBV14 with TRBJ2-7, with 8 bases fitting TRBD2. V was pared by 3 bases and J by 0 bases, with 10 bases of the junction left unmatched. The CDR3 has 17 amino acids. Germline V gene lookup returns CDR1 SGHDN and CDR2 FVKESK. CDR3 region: CASSQAWGAGVSYEQYF. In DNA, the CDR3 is TGTGCCAGCAGCCAGGCCTGGGGAGCGGGGGTCTCCTACGAGCAGTACTTC.

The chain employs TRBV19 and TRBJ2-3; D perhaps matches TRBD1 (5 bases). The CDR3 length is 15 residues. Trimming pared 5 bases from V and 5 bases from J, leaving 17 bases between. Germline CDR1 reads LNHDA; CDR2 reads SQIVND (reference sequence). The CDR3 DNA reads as TGTGCCAGTAGTCACGACCCCCAGGGAAGAGATACGCAGTATTTT. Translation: CASSHDPQGRDTQYF.